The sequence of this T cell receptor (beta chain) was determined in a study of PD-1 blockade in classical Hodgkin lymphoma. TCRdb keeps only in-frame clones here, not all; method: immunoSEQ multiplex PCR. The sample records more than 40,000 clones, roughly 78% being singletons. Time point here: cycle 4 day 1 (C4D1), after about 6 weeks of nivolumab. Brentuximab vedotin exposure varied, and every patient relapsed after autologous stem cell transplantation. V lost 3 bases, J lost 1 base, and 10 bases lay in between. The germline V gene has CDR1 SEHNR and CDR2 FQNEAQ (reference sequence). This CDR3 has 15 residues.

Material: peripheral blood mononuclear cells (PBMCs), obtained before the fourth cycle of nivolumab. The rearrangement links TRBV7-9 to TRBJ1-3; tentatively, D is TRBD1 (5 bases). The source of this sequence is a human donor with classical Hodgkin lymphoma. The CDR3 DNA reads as TGTGCCAGCAGCTTGTCGACAGTATCTGGAAACACCATATATTTT. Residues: CASSLSTVSGNTIYF.